This record looks at one T cell receptor (beta chain) sequence and its context. This sample stems from a study of blood T cell repertoires in COVID-19. As for the study in general: The analysed material was cDNA or gDNA that came from T cells, B-cell-depleted T cells, or PBMCs.

Under the authors' procedure: The authors estimated nucleated cell counts from reference gene primer amplification. Sequencing was performed with immunoSEQ multiplex PCR; in TCRdb, only in-frame clones are kept and a portion is missing. V and J calls plus clone size are reproduced from that table; the DNA served to infer D and trimming. The sample holds some 200,000 clones, about 83% seen once. The CDR3 is 15 residues long. V dropped 1 base and J dropped 0; count of bases not matched to a gene: 1. Germline loops: CDR1 SGHRS, CDR2 YFSETQ. The source material was peripheral blood. The sequence derives from a woman in her thirties with COVID-19, enrolled during active disease. V is TRBV5-1 and J is TRBJ2-7; 10 bases match TRBD2. CDR3 coding DNA: TGCGCCAGCAGCTTGAGGACTAGCGGCTCCTACGAGCAGTACTTC. Translated, it gives CASSLRTSGSYEQYF.